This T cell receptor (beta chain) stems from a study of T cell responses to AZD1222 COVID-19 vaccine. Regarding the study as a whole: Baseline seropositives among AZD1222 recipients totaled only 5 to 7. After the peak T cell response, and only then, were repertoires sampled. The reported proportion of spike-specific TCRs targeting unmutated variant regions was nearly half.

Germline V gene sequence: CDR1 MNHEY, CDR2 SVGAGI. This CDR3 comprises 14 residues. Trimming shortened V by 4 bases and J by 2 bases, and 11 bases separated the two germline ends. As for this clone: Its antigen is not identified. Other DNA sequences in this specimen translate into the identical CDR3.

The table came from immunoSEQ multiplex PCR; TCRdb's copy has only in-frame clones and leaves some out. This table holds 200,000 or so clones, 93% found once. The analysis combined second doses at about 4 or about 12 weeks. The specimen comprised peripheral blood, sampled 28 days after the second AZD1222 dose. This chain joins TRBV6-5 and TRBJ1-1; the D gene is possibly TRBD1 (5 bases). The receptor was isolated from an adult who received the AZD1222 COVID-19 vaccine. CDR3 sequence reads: CASSSRGVNTEAFF. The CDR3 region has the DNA TGTGCCAGCAGTTCCCGGGGGGTCAACACTGAAGCTTTCTTT.